Below, one T cell receptor (beta chain) is given with its context. The entry originates in a study of control samples from healthy donors and cancer patients. The repertoire was sequenced with immunoSEQ multiplex PCR; TCRdb's copy has only in-frame clones and lacks some. The sample yields roughly 69,000 clones, more than 75% seen once. The receptor comes from a woman between 50 and 59 years old with head and neck cancer. The sequencing input was PBMCs.

CDR3 nucleotides: TGTGCCAGCACTGGGGCATCTCGGGATTCACCCCTCCACTTT. Protein product: CASTGASRDSPLHF. The chain couples TRBV2 to TRBJ1-6, with D perhaps matching TRBD1 (5 bases). Germline V CDR1 and CDR2: SNHLY, FYNNEI. The CDR3 is made up of 14 amino acids. Trimming pared 7 bases from V and 8 bases from J, leaving 15 bases between.